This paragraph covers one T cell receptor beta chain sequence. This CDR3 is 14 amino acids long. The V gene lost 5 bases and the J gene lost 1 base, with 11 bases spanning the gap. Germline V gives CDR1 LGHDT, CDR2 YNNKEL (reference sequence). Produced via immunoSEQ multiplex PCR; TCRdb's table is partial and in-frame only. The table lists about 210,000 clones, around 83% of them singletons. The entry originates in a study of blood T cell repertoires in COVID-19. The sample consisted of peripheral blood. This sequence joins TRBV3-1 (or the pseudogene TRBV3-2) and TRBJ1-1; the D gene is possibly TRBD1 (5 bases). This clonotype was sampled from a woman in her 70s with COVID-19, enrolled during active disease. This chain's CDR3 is CASSSYQGNTEAFF. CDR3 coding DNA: TGTGCCAGCAGCTCATACCAGGGGAACACTGAAGCTTTCTTT.